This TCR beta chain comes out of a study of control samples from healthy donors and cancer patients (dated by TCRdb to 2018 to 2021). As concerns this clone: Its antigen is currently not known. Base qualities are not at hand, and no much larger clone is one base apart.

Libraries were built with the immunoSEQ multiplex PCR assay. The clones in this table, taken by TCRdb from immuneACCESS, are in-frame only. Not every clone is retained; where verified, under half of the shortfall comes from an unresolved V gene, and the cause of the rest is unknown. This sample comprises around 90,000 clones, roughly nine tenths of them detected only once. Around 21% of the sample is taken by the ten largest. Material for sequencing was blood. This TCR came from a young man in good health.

CDR3 protein: CSVEKGKNIQYF. The nucleotide sequence reads TGCAGCGTTGAAAAGGGGAAAAACATTCAGTACTTC. The rearranged segments are TRBV29-1 and TRBJ2-4; TRBD1 might be the D gene, on 5 matching bases. The CDR3, cysteine through phenylalanine, is 12 amino acids long. Only CDR3 DNA remains: 36 bases, in frame from the first base. Deletion took 2 bases off V and 4 bases off J, with a span of 6 bases between the germline ends. Reading the germline V gene gives CDR1 SQVTM and CDR2 ANQGSEA.